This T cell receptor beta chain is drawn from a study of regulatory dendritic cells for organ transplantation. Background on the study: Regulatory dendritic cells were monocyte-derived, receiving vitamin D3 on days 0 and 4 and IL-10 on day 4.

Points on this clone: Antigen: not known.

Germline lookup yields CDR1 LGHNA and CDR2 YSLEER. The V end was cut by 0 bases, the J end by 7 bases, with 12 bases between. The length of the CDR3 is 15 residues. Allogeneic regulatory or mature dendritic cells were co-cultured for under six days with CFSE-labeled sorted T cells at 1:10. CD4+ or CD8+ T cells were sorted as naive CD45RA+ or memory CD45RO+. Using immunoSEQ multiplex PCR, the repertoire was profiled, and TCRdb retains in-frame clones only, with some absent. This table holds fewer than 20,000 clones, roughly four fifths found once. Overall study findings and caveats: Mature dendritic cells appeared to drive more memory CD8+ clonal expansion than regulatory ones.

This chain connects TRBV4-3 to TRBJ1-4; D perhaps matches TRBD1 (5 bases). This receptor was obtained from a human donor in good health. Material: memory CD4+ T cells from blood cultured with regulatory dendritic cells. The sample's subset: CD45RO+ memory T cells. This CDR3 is CASSQDGRGGEKLFF. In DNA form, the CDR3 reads TGCGCCAGCAGCCAAGATGGGAGGGGCGGTGAAAAACTGTTTTTT.